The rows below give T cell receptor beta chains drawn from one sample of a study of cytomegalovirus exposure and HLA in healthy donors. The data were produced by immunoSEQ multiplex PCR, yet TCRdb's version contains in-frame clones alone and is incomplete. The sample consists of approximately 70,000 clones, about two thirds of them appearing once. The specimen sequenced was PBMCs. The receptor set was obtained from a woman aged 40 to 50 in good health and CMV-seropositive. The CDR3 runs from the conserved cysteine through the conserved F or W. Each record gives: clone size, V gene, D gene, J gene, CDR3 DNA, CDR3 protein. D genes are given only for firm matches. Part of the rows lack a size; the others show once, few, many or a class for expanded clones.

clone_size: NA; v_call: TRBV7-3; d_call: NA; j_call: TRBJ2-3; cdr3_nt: TGTGCCAGCAGCTTATTAGGCGGCGGGGTCGCGGATACGCAGTATTTT; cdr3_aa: CASSLLGGGVADTQYF
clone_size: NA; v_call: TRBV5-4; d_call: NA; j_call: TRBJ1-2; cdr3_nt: TGTGCCAGCAGCTTGGGCCCCCCGGGCGGGGAAGGCTACACCTTC; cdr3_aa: CASSLGPPGGEGYTF
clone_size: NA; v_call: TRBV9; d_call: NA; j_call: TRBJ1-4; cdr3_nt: TGTGCCAGCAGCCTAGGAGGGGGGGTCCTTAATGAAAAACTGTTTTTT; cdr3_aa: CASSLGGGVLNEKLFF
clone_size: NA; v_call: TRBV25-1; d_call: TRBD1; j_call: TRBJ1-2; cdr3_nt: TGTGCCAGCAGTGAATCCAGAACAGGGGGGTCATATGGCTACACCTTC; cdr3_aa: CASSESRTGGSYGYTF
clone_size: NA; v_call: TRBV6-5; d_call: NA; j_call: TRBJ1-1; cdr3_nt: TGTGCCAGCAGCTTCCAGACTGGGAACACTGAAGCTTTCTTT; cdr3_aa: CASSFQTGNTEAFF
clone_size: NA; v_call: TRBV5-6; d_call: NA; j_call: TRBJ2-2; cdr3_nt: TGTGCCAGCAGCTCGGGAGGGACAGGGATCTGGTATGGGGAGCTGTTTTTT; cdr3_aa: CASSSGGTGIWYGELFF
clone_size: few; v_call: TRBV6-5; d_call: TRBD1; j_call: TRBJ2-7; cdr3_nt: TGTGCCAGCAGTCTCGGACAGGGTCGGAACGAGCAGTACTTC; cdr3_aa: CASSLGQGRNEQYF
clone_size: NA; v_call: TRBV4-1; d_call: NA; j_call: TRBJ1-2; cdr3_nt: TGCGCCAGCAGCCAAGTCGACAGCTCCTATGGCTACACCTTC; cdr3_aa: CASSQVDSSYGYTF
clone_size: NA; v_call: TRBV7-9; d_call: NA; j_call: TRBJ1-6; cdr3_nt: TGTGCCAGCAGCTACCGGGTCGCCCATTCACCCCTCCACTTT; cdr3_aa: CASSYRVAHSPLHF
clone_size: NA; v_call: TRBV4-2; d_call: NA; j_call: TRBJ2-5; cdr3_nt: TGTGCCAGCAGCCAAGGCCGGGGTAAGGAGACCCAGTACTTC; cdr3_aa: CASSQGRGKETQYF
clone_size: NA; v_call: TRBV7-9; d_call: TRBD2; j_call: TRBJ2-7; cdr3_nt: TGTGCCAGCAGCTCTTCAACCCCTAGCGGCTCCCTGGGTTACGAGCAGTACTTC; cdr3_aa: CASSSSTPSGSLGYEQYF
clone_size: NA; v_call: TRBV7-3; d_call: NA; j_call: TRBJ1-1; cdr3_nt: TGTGCCAGCAGCAGGCGGGGGGCGCATGCTTTCTTT; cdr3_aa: CASSRRGAHAFF
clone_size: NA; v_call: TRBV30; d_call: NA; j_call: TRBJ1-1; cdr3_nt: TGTGCCTGGAGTGTGGCCGCTGAAGCTTTCTTT; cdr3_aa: CAWSVAAEAFF
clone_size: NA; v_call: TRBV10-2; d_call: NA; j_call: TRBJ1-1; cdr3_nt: TGCGCCAGCAGTGTTGGACAGAACACTGAAGCTTTCTTT; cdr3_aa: CASSVGQNTEAFF
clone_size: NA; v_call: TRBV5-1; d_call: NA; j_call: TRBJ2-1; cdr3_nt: TGCGCCAGCAGCTTTCAGGGTGATGAGCAGTTCTTC; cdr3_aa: CASSFQGDEQFF
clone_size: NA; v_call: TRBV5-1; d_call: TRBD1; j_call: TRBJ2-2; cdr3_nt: TGCGCCAGCAGCTACGGACAGGGTTGGACCGGGGAGCTGTTTTTT; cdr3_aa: CASSYGQGWTGELFF
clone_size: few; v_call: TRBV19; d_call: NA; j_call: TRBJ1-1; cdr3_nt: TGTGCCAGTAGTATAGTATCAGGGGCTGGAACTGAAGCTTTCTTT; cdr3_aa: CASSIVSGAGTEAFF
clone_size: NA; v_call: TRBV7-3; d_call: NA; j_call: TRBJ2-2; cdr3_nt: TGTGCCAGCAGCCCTACTATCACCGGGGAGCTGTTTTTT; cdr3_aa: CASSPTITGELFF
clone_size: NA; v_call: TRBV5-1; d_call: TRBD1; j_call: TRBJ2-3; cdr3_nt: TGCGCCAGCAGCTTGGAGCCAGGGGGCTTGAGGACAGATACGCAGTATTTT; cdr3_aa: CASSLEPGGLRTDTQYF
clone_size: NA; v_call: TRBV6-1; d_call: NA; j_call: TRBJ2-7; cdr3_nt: TGTGCCAGCAGCGTACCCGCAGGATACGAGCAGTACTTC; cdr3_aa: CASSVPAGYEQYF
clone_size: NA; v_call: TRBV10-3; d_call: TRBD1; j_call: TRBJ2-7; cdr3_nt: TGTGCCATCAGAAACACAGGGGACCGATCCTACGAGCAGTACTTC; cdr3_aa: CAIRNTGDRSYEQYF
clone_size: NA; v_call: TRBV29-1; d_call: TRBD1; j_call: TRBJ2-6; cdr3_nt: TGCAGCGTTGAAGCTTCGGACAGGGGTATGACGTACTCTGGGGCCAACGTCCTGACTTTC; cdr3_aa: CSVEASDRGMTYSGANVLTF
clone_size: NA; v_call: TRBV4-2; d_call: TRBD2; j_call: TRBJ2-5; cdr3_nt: TGTGCCAGCAGCCCAAGGGTCAGCGGGGGGCCCCAAGAGACCCAGTACTTC; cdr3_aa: CASSPRVSGGPQETQYF
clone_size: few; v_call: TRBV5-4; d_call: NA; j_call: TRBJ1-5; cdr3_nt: TGTGCCAGCAGCCGCGATGGGGCCAGAGATCAGCCCCAGCATTTT; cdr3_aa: CASSRDGARDQPQHF
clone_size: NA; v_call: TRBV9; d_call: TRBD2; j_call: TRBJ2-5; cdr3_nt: TGTGCCAGCAGCGGGACTAGCGGGGGGGCTTGGGAGACCCAGTACTTC; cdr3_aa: CASSGTSGGAWETQYF
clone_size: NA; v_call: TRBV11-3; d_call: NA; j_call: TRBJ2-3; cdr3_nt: TGTGCCAGCAGCCCAGGTTATGGGTACAACACAGATACGCAGTATTTT; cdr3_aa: CASSPGYGYNTDTQYF
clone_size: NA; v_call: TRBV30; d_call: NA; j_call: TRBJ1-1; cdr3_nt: TGTGCCTGGAGCCAGGGATCCACTGAAGCTTTCTTT; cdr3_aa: CAWSQGSTEAFF
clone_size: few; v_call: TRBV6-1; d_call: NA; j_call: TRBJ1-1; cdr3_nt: TGTGCCGGCCTAGTGAGTTCGGGAACTGAAGCTTTCTTT; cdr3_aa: CAGLVSSGTEAFF
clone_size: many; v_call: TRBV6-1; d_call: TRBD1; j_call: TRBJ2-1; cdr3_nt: TGTGCCAGCAGTGATGGACAGGGCCCCTACAATGAGCAGTTCTTC; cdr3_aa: CASSDGQGPYNEQFF